This entry describes one T cell receptor (beta chain). This clone was seen more than once but under ten times. The antigen it binds to is not known. One base away there is no much larger clone; base qualities are not given. These data belong to a study of radiation and T cells in renal cell carcinoma (dated by TCRdb to 2018 to 2021). With respect to the entire study: Samples came from a clinical trial, in which primary renal cell carcinomas received 15 Gy stereotactic body radiation therapy followed by nephrectomy 4 weeks later. In total, some 50 samples underwent TCR beta sequencing: 25 or so tumors plus 27 peripheral blood samples. A total of 4 million to 5 million unique CDR3 nucleotide sequences, encoding 2.7 million or so unique CDR3 amino acid sequences, were found across all 50 or so samples. Overall study results and their limits: Blood repertoire dynamics were not followed beyond 4 weeks after treatment. Because pretreatment tumor biopsies were not available, the study could not determine whether clonotypes were already present within the tumor at baseline. Because the trial had a single-armed design, the trial could not examine how radiation dose or scheduling affected the TCR repertoire. In blood, the top tumor clonotypes increased from baseline to 2 weeks after radiation and then shrank by 4 weeks, which suggests a temporary expansion of tumor-resident clones.

What this sample's time point label stands for: blood 2 weeks post-SBRT. The sample's treatment or condition, from its label and the paper: 15 Gy SBRT to primary tumor, nephrectomy 4 weeks later. Serial peripheral blood from radiation-treated patients was sampled at baseline, 2 weeks and 4 weeks after SBRT to track tumor-enriched clonotypes. Renal cell carcinoma with clear cell pathology was present in all patients. The QIAamp DNA Blood Mini Kit (Qiagen) was used to prepare genomic DNA for TCR sequencing. Only samples passing all quality control checks were included in the analyses. Following the manufacturer's recommendations, the immunoSEQ kit was used to generate TCR beta libraries from genomic DNA. For library preparation, a first multiplex PCR was performed with proprietary primers, followed by a second PCR in which unique barcodes were added, and bead cleanups were performed after each round. Each sample batch included a kit-provided positive control reaction and a negative control reaction. The final libraries were assessed on an Agilent 4200 TapeStation D1000 ScreenTape, pooled by volume, and quantified by qPCR. An Illumina NextSeq500 fitted with a MidOutput 150-cycle cartridge performed the sequencing, running 156 Read1 cycles and 15 Index1 cycles with the kit's custom primers. The pooled library was loaded at approximately 0.92 pM, and about 21% PhiX control was spiked in. The published analysis was carried out like this. Vendor-processed data were analyzed in R, with a clonotype defined as all T cells sharing the same CDR3 nucleotide sequence. In the clone abundance analyses, frequencies were normalized to the 10,000 most abundant clones in each sample. Public T cell clones, averaging fewer than five per sample, were removed before analysis. A difference in abundance of at least 32-fold between compartments was used to define tumor-enriched and baseline blood-enriched clonotypes. Clonotypes expanded or contracted between blood time points were identified with a beta-binomial differential abundance model. Tumor-blood repertoire similarity was measured with the Baroni-Urbani and Buser coefficient, and group comparisons used two-tailed Wilcoxon tests in R. TCRdb mirrors the immuneACCESS table, restricted to in-frame sequences. Some clones are absent from its copies; in checked studies, under half trace to an unresolved V gene, and the reason for the others is unknown. V and J calls and clone size come straight from that table; D and trimming were deduced from the DNA. This sample holds over 60,000 clones; about 80% were observed only once. In total, the top ten clones hold roughly 7.4% of the sample.

The CDR3 runs 16 residues from the cysteine to the phenylalanine. Only the CDR3 part of the read is kept: 48 bases, read in frame from the first base. Based on the germline V gene, the CDR1 and CDR2 sequences are SGHDN and FVKESK. V has 3 bases trimmed and J has 0 bases trimmed; junction bases matching no gene number 2. The V and J segments used are TRBV14 and TRBJ1-1, and TRBD1 matches 12 of the central bases. This TCR was sampled from a man aged 55 to 69 with renal cell carcinoma. The specimen comprised blood, sampled from a patient whose treatment included radiotherapy and nephrectomy. This receptor carries the CDR3 CASSQGTGGLNTEAFF. The DNA sequence is given as TGTGCCAGCAGCCAGGGGACAGGGGGCTTGAACACTGAAGCTTTCTTT. Outside the CDR3, residues come from the reference TRBV14 and TRBJ1-1 proteins, so the full variable domain is: EAGVTQFPSHSVIEKGQTVTLRCDPISGHDNLYWYRRVMGKEIKFLLHFVKESKQDESGMPNNRFLAERTGGTYSTLKVQPAELEDSGVYFCASSQGTGGLNTEAFFGQGTRLTVV.